The 21 T cell receptor beta chains presented below share a single source sample, sequenced in a study of regulatory T cells in long-lasting Graves disease. The time point here: persistent/refractory GD, antithyroid drugs over 5 years with positive TRAb. TCR sequences were obtained from RNA taken from PBMCs. CDR3-region Arm-PCR and iRepertoire HTBI primers produced the TCR beta libraries. TCRdb independently ran MiXCR on the multiplex PCR reads; one entry per CDR3 protein. The sample lists hundreds of thousands of distinct CDR3 sequences; less than 25% were seen once. This sample comprised peripheral blood mononuclear cells (PBMCs), obtained when the disease was refractory, from a patient treated with antithyroid drugs. The receptor set was obtained from a female donor with Graves disease.

The table lists this clonotype with many counts. The rearrangement uses TRBV20-1 and TRBJ1-3; weak D call: TRBD1 (5 bases). The CDR3 contains 13 residues. The ends were cut back, 5 bases at V and 4 bases at J, with 12 bases in the middle. Germline lookup yields CDR1 DFQATT and CDR2 SNEGSKA (reference sequence). The CDR3 nucleotides are TGCAGTGCTCTACGGGACCCCGGAAACACCATATATTTT. Translated, it gives CSALRDPGNTIYF.

This clonotype was recorded many times. V is TRBV20-1 and J is TRBJ2-7, with 8 bases matching TRBD2. Germline-derived CDR1 and CDR2 are DFQATT and SNEGSKA (reference sequence). The CDR3 length is 16 residues. V lost 6 bases, J lost 0 bases, and 13 bases stayed unmatched. CDR3 coding DNA: TGCAGTGCGACACGGGGGGGGACTATCCTCTCCTACGAGCAGTACTTC. It is translated as CSATRGGTILSYEQYF.

The chain carries TRBV4-1 and TRBJ2-7; 11 bases are shared with TRBD1. Unmatched junction bases numbered 10, after V lost 6 bases and J lost 6 bases. This CDR3 region has 15 residues. Per the germline V gene, CDR1 is MGHRA and CDR2 is YSYEKL. The CDR3 spells CASSSGTGGRSEQYF. DNA of the CDR3: TGCGCCAGCAGTTCCGGGACAGGGGGACGTAGCGAGCAGTACTTC.

This clonotype was seen a handful of times. The chain carries TRBV5-1 and TRBJ2-2, with a weak D call TRBD2 (6 bases). CDR3 length equals 15 residues. CDR1 is SGHRS, CDR2 YFSETQ, per germline. The V end lost 4 bases, the J end lost 1 base, and 11 bases lay between the germline ends. The CDR3 DNA is TGCGCCAGCAGCCAGGGACTCAGGAACACCGGGGAGCTGTTTTTT. Its translation: CASSQGLRNTGELFF.

This clonotype has a count of ten or more. The V gene is TRBV10-1, the J gene TRBJ2-7; no clear D. Germline CDR1 reads WNHNN; CDR2 reads SYGVQD (reference sequence). This CDR3 is built from 14 residues. Trimming took 2 bases from V and 8 from J, leaving 16 bases between them. CDR3 in DNA: TGCGCCAGCAGTGAGATGGGCCCCCCTACTAAGCAGTACTTC. It encodes CASSEMGPPTKQYF.

This clonotype has at least ten counts. The rearrangement links TRBV15 to TRBJ1-1, with a tentative D call TRBD1 (5 bases). The CDR3 is made up of 14 amino acids. Germline V gene data show CDR1 as LNHNV and CDR2 as YYDKDF (reference sequence). The V end was cut by 2 bases, the J end by 4 bases, with 11 bases between. The CDR3 region is CATSRPDIRTEAFF. DNA for the CDR3: TGTGCCACCAGCAGACCGGACATACGCACTGAAGCTTTCTTT.

This clonotype was found many times. This chain links TRBV20-1 with TRBJ1-2, with D tentatively TRBD1 (5 bases). V gave up 5 bases and J gave up 8 bases, with 15 bases separating them. Germline values: CDR1 DFQATT, CDR2 SNEGSKA (reference sequence). This CDR3 region has 12 residues. CDR3 residues: CSARSGDRGYTF. As DNA, the CDR3 is TGCAGTGCTCGATCGGGGGATCGCGGCTACACCTTC.

This clonotype was counted a few times. The chain couples TRBV20-1 to TRBJ2-7; D is uncertain. With 0 bases removed from V and 3 bases from J, the gap between germline ends came to 9 bases. This CDR3 has 13 residues. The germline V gene encodes CDR1 DFQATT and CDR2 SNEGSKA (reference sequence). Here the CDR3 reads CSARDRSYYEQYF. For the CDR3, the DNA is TGCAGTGCTAGAGATCGCAGTTACTACGAGCAGTACTTC.

V gene TRBV7-3 combines with J gene TRBJ2-3; 10 bases are a match to TRBD2. Per germline, CDR1 SGHTA and CDR2 FQGTGA. This CDR3 spans 15 amino acids. Trimming removed 5 bases from V and 1 base from J; junction bases left unmatched: 3. The CDR3 loop reads CASSPGTSGTDTQYF. DNA for the CDR3: TGTGCCAGCAGCCCCGGGACTAGCGGCACAGATACGCAGTATTTT.

The sample holds a few counts of this clonotype. The rearrangement joins TRBV5-4 to TRBJ2-7, with unresolved D. The germline CDR1 and CDR2 sequences are SGHNT and YYREEE (reference sequence). CDR3 size: 14 residues. V was shortened by 4 bases and J by 4 bases, with 15 bases between the two germline ends. The CDR3 nucleotides are TGTGCCAGCAGCCCCCGTATAGGAGAGTACGAGCAGTACTTC. Residues: CASSPRIGEYEQYF.

The rearrangement links TRBV6-1 to TRBJ2-5; D may correspond to TRBD1 or TRBD2 (5 bases each). The J call is uncertain, as TRBJ2-1 better fits the DNA end. The CDR3 runs to 15 residues. CDR1 is MNHNS, CDR2 SASEGT, per germline. DNA for the CDR3: TGTGCCAGCAGCTCCTACGGGACGAGACGCAATGAGCAGTTCTTC. This sequence encodes CASSSYGTRRNEQFF.

This clonotype was found many times. CDR3 sequence reads: CASSPRYSSYEQYF. Here the CDR3 DNA reads TGTGCCAGCAGCCCAAGATACTCCTCCTACGAGCAGTACTTC. The V gene is TRBV9, the J gene TRBJ2-7, with D uncertain. Trimming stripped 4 bases from V and 0 bases from J, with 11 bases between. Germline V CDR1 and CDR2: SGDLS, YYNGEE. The CDR3 contains 14 residues.

The chain couples TRBV25-1 to TRBJ2-2; TRBD2 aligns across 8 bases. Trimming cost V 5 bases and J 0 bases; bases outside gene matches: 5. Germline V gene data show CDR1 as MGHDK and CDR2 as SYGVNS. CDR3 size: 16 residues. CDR3 sequence: CASSYSGLANTGELFF. The CDR3 DNA reads TGTGCCAGCAGTTACTCGGGACTAGCGAACACCGGGGAGCTGTTTTTT.

This clonotype showed up many times. The chain carries TRBV5-1 and TRBJ2-4; no definite D call. V lost 2 bases to trimming and J lost 8 bases, with 11 bases between them. The germline gives CDR1 SGHRS, CDR2 YFSETQ. The CDR3 is 13 amino acids. This CDR3 reads CASSFGVGDIQYF. CDR3 bases: TGCGCCAGCAGCTTTGGGGTTGGAGACATTCAGTACTTC.

With respect to this clonotype: One base away lies a much larger clone, so this may be a sequencing read error. The V gene is TRBV28, the J gene TRBJ1-5; 8 positions match TRBD1. The CDR3 loop spans 14 amino acids. Trimming took 8 bases from V and 8 from J; bases not matched to a gene: 11. In germline, CDR1 is MDHEN, CDR2 SYDVKM. Here the CDR3 reads CASGRDRSYEPQHF. The CDR3 DNA reads TGTGCCAGCGGGCGGGACAGGAGTTATGAGCCCCAGCATTTT.

At least ten counts were recorded for this clonotype. The chain uses TRBV30 and TRBJ2-5; tentatively, D is TRBD1 (6 bases). V was shortened by 1 base and J by 3 bases, with 9 bases between the two germline ends. Germline V lookup: CDR1 GTSNPN, CDR2 SVGIG (reference sequence). The CDR3 length is 13 residues. CDR3 nucleotide sequence: TGTGCCTGGAGTGGGACAGAGAAAGAGACCCAGTACTTC. Its translation is CAWSGTEKETQYF.

This clonotype was picked up many times. The chain carries TRBV20-1 and TRBJ2-7; D gene ambiguous. Germline-derived CDR1 and CDR2 are DFQATT and SNEGSKA (reference sequence). The V and J ends lost 0 bases and 0 bases respectively, with 6 bases between them. CDR3 length equals 13 residues. The CDR3 is CSARDPLSYEQYF. CDR3 sequence (DNA): TGCAGTGCTAGAGACCCCCTCTCCTACGAGCAGTACTTC.

This clonotype appeared many times. The chain joins TRBV25-1 to TRBJ2-2; 7 nucleotides match TRBD1. This CDR3 region has 15 residues. The germline gives CDR1 MGHDK, CDR2 SYGVNS. V lost 4 bases and J lost 7; bases outside the gene matches: 9. The DNA of the CDR3 is TGTGCCAGCAGTGTAGAGGCGACAGGGTTCGGGGAGCTGTTTTTT. Amino acid sequence: CASSVEATGFGELFF.

The V and J genes are TRBV28 and TRBJ1-5; D perhaps matches TRBD1 (5 bases). The germline V gene encodes CDR1 MDHEN and CDR2 SYDVKM. V was pared by 4 bases and J by 6 bases, with 16 bases between. The CDR3 is 15 amino acids. CDR3 coding DNA: TGTGCCAGCAGTTCAATAGGACAAAAGGGTCAGCCCCAGCATTTT. Translated, it gives CASSSIGQKGQPQHF.

In its sample, this clonotype was seen many times. The gene calls are TRBV12-3 or TRBV12-4 and TRBJ1-2, with D maybe TRBD1 (5 bases). The CDR3 length is 12 residues. V dropped 8 bases and J dropped 8 bases, with 15 bases sitting between them. In nucleotides, the CDR3 is TGTGCCAGCGGGGGAAAGGGTTTGGGCTACACCTTC. Translated, it gives CASGGKGLGYTF.

Ten or more counts support this clonotype. The V gene is TRBV6-5, the J gene TRBJ2-2; 9 bases align to TRBD1. V trimming: 4 bases; J trimming: 7 bases; junction bases outside the gene matches: 4. CDR3 size: 14 residues. Germline V gives CDR1 MNHEY, CDR2 SVGAGI. CDR3 amino acids: CASSLQGAGGELFF. In DNA, the CDR3 is TGTGCCAGCAGTTTACAGGGGGCTGGCGGGGAGCTGTTTTTT.